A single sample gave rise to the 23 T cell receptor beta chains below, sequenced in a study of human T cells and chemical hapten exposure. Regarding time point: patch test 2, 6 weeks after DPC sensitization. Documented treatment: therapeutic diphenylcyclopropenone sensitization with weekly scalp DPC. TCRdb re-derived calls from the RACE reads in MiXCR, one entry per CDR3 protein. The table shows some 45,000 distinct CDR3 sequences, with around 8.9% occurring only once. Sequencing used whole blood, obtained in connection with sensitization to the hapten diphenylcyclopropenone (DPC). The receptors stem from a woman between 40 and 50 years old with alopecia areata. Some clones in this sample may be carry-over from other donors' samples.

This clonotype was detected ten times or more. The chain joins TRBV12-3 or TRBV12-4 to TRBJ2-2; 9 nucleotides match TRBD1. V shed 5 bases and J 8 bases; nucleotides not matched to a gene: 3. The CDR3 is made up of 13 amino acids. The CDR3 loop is CASSKDRGGELFF. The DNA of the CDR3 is TGTGCCAGCAGTAAGGACAGGGGTGGGGAGCTGTTTTTT.

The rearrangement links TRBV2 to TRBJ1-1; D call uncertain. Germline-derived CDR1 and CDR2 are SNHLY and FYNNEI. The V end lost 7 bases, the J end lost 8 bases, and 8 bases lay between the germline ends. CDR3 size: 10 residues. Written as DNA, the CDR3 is TGTGCCAGCAAGGGTGGGGAAGCTTTCTTT. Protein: CASKGGEAFF.

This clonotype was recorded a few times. Here the CDR3 DNA reads TGTGCCAGCACCTCGACAGACGAAAGCTCCTACGAGCAGTACTTC. Protein: CASTSTDESSYEQYF. The genes are TRBV6-2 or TRBV6-3 and TRBJ2-7, with D perhaps TRBD1 (5 bases). Between the trimmed V and J ends, which lost 7 bases and 0 bases, there was a span of 16 bases. Germline-derived CDR1 and CDR2 are MNHEY and SVGEGT. CDR3 length equals 15 residues.

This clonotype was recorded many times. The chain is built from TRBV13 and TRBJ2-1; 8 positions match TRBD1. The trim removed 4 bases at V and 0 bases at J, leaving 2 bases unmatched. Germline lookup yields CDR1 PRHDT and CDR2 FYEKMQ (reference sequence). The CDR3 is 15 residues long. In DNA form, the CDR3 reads TGTGCCAGCAGCTCCGGACAGGGCTCCTACAATGAGCAGTTCTTC. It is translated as CASSSGQGSYNEQFF.

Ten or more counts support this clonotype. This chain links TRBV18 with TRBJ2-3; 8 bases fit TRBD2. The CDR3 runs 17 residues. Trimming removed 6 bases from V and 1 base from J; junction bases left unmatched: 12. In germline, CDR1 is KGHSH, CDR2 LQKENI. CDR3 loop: CASSKAASGSRTDTQYF. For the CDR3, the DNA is TGTGCCAGCTCCAAAGCGGCTAGCGGGTCCCGCACAGATACGCAGTATTTT.

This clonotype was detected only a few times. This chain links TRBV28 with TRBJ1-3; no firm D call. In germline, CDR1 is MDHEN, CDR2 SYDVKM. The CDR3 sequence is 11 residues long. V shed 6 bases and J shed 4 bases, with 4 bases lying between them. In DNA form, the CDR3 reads TGTGCCAGCAGACGGGGAAACACCATATATTTT. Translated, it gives CASRRGNTIYF.

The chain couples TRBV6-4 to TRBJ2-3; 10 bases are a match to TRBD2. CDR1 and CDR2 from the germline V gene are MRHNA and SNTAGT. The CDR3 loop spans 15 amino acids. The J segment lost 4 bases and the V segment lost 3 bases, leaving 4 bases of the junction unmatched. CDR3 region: CASSEASGGPDTQYF. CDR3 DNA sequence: TGTGCCAGCAGTGAGGCTAGCGGGGGCCCAGATACGCAGTATTTT.

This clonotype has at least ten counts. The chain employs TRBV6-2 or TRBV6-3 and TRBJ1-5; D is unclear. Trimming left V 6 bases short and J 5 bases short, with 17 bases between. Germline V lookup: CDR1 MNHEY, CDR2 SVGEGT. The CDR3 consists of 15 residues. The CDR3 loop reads CASRPGYLRDQPQHF. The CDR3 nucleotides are TGTGCCAGCAGACCCGGTTACCTACGCGATCAGCCCCAGCATTTT.

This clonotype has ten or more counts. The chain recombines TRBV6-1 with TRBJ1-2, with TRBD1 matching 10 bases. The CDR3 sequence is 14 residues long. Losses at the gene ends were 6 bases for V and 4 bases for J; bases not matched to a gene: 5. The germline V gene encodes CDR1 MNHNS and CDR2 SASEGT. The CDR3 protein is CASSLGTGAYGYTF. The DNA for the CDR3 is TGTGCCAGCAGCCTGGGGACAGGGGCCTATGGCTACACCTTC.

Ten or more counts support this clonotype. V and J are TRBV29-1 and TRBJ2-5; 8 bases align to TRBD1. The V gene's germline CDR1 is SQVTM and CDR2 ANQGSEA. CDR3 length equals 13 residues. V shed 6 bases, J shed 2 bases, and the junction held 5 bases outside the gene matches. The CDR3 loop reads CSVDRGKQETQYF. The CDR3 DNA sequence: TGCAGCGTAGACAGGGGAAAGCAAGAGACCCAGTACTTC.

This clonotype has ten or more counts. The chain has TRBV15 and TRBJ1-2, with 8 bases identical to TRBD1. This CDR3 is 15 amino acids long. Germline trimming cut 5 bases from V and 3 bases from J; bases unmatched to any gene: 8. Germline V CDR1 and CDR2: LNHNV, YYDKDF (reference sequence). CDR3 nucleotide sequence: TGTGCCACCAGCGGATGGACAGGGACCGACTATGGCTACACCTTC. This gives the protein CATSGWTGTDYGYTF.

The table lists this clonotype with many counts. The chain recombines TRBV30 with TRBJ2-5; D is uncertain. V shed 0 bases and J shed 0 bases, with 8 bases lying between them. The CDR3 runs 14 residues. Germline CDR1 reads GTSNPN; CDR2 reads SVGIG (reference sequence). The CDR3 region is CAWSVRRDQETQYF. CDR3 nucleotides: TGTGCCTGGAGTGTACGGAGAGACCAAGAGACCCAGTACTTC.

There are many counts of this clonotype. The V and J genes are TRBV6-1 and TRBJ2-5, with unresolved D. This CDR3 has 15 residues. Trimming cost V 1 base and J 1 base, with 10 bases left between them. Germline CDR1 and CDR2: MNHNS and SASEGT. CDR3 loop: CASSEGGSFQETQYF. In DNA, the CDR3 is TGTGCCAGCAGTGAAGGGGGAAGTTTCCAAGAGACCCAGTACTTC.

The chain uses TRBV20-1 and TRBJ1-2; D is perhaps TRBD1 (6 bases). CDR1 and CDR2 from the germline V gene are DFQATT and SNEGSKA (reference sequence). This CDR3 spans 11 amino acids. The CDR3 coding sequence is TGCAGCGCCGGGCTCGGGGGCGGCTACACCTTC. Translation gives CSAGLGGGYTF.

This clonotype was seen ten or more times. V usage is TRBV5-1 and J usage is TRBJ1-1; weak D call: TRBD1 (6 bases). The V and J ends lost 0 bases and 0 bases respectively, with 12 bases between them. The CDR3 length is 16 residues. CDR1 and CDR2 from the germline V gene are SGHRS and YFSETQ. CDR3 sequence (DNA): TGCGCCAGCAGCTTGGCGGGGGGGCCGATGAACACTGAAGCTTTCTTT. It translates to CASSLAGGPMNTEAFF.

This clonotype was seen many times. The CDR3 DNA reads TGTGCCAGCAGCTCGGGACGAGACCGTCGCACAGATACGCAGTATTTT. This sequence encodes CASSSGRDRRTDTQYF. The chain couples TRBV5-4 to TRBJ2-3; the D call may be TRBD1 or TRBD2 (5 bases each). CDR1 is SGHNT, CDR2 YYREEE, per germline (reference sequence). Trimming left V 3 bases short and J 1 base short, with 15 bases between. This CDR3 is built from 16 residues.

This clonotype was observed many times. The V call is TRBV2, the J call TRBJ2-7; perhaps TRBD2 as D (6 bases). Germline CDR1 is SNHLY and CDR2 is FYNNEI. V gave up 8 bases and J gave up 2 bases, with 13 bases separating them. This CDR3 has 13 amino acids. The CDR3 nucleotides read TGTGCCAGCTCGGGGGTAACTACCTACGAGCAGTACTTC. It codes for CASSGVTTYEQYF.

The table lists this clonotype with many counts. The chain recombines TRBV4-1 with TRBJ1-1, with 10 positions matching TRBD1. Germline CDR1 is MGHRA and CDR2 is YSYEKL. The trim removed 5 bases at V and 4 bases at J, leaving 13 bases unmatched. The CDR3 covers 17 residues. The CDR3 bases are TGCGCCAGCAGCTCCCGGGACAGGGGTGTGGGCGGCACTGAAGCTTTCTTT. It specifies CASSSRDRGVGGTEAFF.

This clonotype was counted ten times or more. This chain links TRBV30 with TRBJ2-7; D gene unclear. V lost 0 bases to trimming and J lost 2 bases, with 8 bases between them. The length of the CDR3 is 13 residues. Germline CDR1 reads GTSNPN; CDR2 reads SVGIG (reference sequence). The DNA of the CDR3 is TGTGCCTGGAGTGTAAACAGAGCCTACGAGCAGTACTTC. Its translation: CAWSVNRAYEQYF.

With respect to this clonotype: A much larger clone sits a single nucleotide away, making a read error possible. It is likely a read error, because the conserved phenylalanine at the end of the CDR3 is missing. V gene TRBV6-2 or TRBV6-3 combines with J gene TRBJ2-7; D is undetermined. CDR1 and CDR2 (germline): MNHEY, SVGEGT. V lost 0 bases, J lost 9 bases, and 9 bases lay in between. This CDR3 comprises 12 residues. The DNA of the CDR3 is TGTGCCAGCAGTTACTCCACGAGGATGCAGTACCTC. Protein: CASSYSTRMQYL.

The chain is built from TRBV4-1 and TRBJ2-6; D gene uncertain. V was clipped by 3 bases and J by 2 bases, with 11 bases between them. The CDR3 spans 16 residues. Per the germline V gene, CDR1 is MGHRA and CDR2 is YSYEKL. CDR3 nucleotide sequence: TGCGCCAGCAGCCAGGTACTAACGCCTGGGGCCAACGTCCTGACTTTC. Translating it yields CASSQVLTPGANVLTF.

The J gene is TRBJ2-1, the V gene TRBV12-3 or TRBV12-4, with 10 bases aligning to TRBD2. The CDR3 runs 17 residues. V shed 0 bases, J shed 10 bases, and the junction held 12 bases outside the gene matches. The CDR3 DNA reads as TGTGCCAGCAGTTTAGCCTTTTTCGAGCTAGCGGGGGTGGAGCAGTTCTTC. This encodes CASSLAFFELAGVEQFF.

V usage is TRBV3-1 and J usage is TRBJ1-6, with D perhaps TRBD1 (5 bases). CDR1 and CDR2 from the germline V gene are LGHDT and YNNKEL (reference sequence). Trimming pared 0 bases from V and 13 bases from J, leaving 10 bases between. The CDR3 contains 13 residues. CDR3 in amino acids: CASSQEVRGPLHF. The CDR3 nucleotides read TGTGCCAGCAGCCAAGAGGTCCGGGGGCCCCTCCACTTT.